This T cell receptor (beta chain) came from a study of T cell changes during pregnancy in multiple sclerosis. Germline CDR1 is SGDLS and CDR2 is YYNGEE. The trim removed 0 bases at V and 2 bases at J, leaving 3 bases unmatched. This CDR3 comprises 16 residues. Sequencing used immunoSEQ multiplex PCR; TCRdb keeps in-frame clones, though not all of them. The top ten clones hold around 0.38% of a sample with approximately 32,000 clones, about 93% of them seen once. This chain links TRBV9 with TRBJ2-3; TRBD2 aligns across 10 bases. This sequence originates from a female donor with multiple sclerosis, enrolled in a pregnancy study. Material: CD4+ T cells from peripheral blood mononuclear cells, obtained in the second trimester of pregnancy. The CDR3 loop reads CASSVEAGGITDTQYF. CDR3 coding DNA: TGTGCCAGCAGCGTAGAAGCGGGAGGGATCACAGATACGCAGTATTTT.